This is a list of T cell receptor beta chains from one sample in a study of blood T cell repertoires in COVID-19. Using immunoSEQ multiplex PCR, the repertoire was profiled, and TCRdb retains in-frame clones only, with some absent. The sample holds around 170,000 clones; approximately 83% are singletons and the top ten take 1.5%. Material: peripheral blood. These receptors came from a human donor in a cohort sampled during active COVID-19. CDR3s include the opening cysteine and the closing phenylalanine or tryptophan. A D gene is named only where the DNA matches it firmly. Size tells how often a clone was seen (once, few, many) or the class of an expanded clone, and some rows leave it out.

TRBV4-3	TRBD1	NA	TRBJ2-7	TGCGCCAGCAGCCTCGGGACAGGGCCCTCCTACGAGCAGTACTTC	CASSLGTGPSYEQYF
TRBV7-3	NA	NA	TRBJ2-5	TGTGCCAGCAGCCCGGGACTCCAGGAGACCCAGTACTTC	CASSPGLQETQYF
TRBV5-1	TRBD1	NA	TRBJ1-4	TGCGCCAGCAGCCTCGGACAGGGGTGGGGTGAAAAACTGTTTTTT	CASSLGQGWGEKLFF
TRBV7-3	TRBD2	NA	TRBJ2-7	TGTGCCAGCAGCGCGGGAGTTGGCGAGCAGTACTTC	CASSAGVGEQYF
TRBV7-9	TRBD1	NA	TRBJ2-4	TGTGCCAGCAGCTCAAGGACAGGGTCACTAGACATTCAGTACTTC	CASSSRTGSLDIQYF
TRBV28	NA	NA	TRBJ2-7	TGTGCCAGCAGGCCGATAGGGGGAACCTACGAGCAGTACTTC	CASRPIGGTYEQYF
TRBV15	TRBD2	NA	TRBJ2-5	TGTGCCACCAGCAGAGATCGGGGGGACCAAGAGACCCAGTACTTC	CATSRDRGDQETQYF
TRBV12-3/TRBV12-4	NA	NA	TRBJ1-6	TGTGCCAGCAGCGTACAGGGTTCACCCCTCCACTTT	CASSVQGSPLHF
TRBV27	TRBD2	NA	TRBJ2-1	TGTGCCAGCAGTTCCCGACTAGCGGGGGTCGATGAGCAGTTCTTC	CASSSRLAGVDEQFF
TRBV18	TRBD1	NA	TRBJ1-2	TGTGCCAGCTCACGCGGACAGGGGATAAGTAACTATGGCTACACCTTC	CASSRGQGISNYGYTF
TRBV19	NA	NA	TRBJ1-2	TGTGCCAGCCACGGGACTCTTTTTAACTATGGCTACACCTTC	CASHGTLFNYGYTF
TRBV27	TRBD1	NA	TRBJ1-5	TGTGCCAGCAGTTTATCGGGGCCAACAGGGGGCAATCAGCCCCAGCATTTT	CASSLSGPTGGNQPQHF
TRBV7-9	NA	NA	TRBJ2-7	TGTGCCAGCACCCTTGACACCTCCTACGAGCAGTACTTC	CASTLDTSYEQYF
TRBV7-9	TRBD2	NA	TRBJ2-7	TGTGCCAGCAGCTTAGATGTGCGGGAGGACGAGCAGTACTTC	CASSLDVREDEQYF
TRBV5-5	NA	NA	TRBJ2-7	TGTGCCAGCAGCTCCCTCGACTGGGAGCAGTACTTC	CASSSLDWEQYF
TRBV7-8	NA	NA	TRBJ2-7	TGTGCCAGCAGCACCCCCTTAAGACCGGAGGAGCAGTACTTC	CASSTPLRPEEQYF
TRBV11-2	NA	NA	TRBJ2-7	TGTGCCAGCAGCCTCCTTTGGACAGTGACCTCCTACGAGCAGTACTTC	CASSLLWTVTSYEQYF
TRBV7-8	NA	few	TRBJ2-7	TGTGCCAGCAGCTTACACAGGGTGGTTATTCGATACGAGCAGTACTTC	CASSLHRVVIRYEQYF
TRBV6-5	NA	few	TRBJ1-2	TGTGCCTCCAAAATTTGGGGGGACTATGGCTACACCTTC	CASKIWGDYGYTF
TRBV11-2	TRBD1	few	TRBJ1-6	TGTGCCAGCAGGGACAGGGGGAATTCACCCCTCCACTTT	CASRDRGNSPLHF
TRBV4-2	NA	NA	TRBJ1-5	TGTGCCAGCAGCCAAGACAGGTATCAGCCCCAGCATTTT	CASSQDRYQPQHF
TRBV28	NA	NA	TRBJ1-5	TGTGCCAGCAGGATGGAGTTTAGCAATCAGCCCCAGCATTTT	CASRMEFSNQPQHF
TRBV4-3	TRBD2	NA	TRBJ2-3	TGCGCCAGCAGCCAAGAGTGGGGCGGGAGTGGGTCTACGCAGTATTTT	CASSQEWGGSGSTQYF
TRBV6-2/TRBV6-3	NA	NA	TRBJ2-7	TGTGCCAGCAGTTCCCCAGGGCCCCTACAGTACTTC	CASSSPGPLQYF
TRBV24-1	TRBD1	NA	TRBJ1-2	TGTGCCACCAGTGATTTGCCCAGTGGGACAGAGCCTGTGGTACTCTATGGCTACACCTTC	CATSDLPSGTEPVVLYGYTF
TRBV27	NA	NA	TRBJ2-2	TGTGCCAGCAGTTTAAAGCTAACCCACGCCGGGGAGCTGTTTTTT	CASSLKLTHAGELFF
TRBV7-8	TRBD1	NA	TRBJ2-7	TGTGCCAGCAGCTTAGAGACAGGGGGTCTTAGGGAGCAGTACTTC	CASSLETGGLREQYF
TRBV6-5	NA	NA	TRBJ1-1	TGTGCCAGCACCATCCGGGGTGAAGCTTTCTTT	CASTIRGEAFF
TRBV6-4	TRBD1	once	TRBJ2-2	TGTGCCAGCAGTGAGACAGGGGGCGCCGGGGAGCTGTTTTTT	CASSETGGAGELFF
TRBV5-1	TRBD2	NA	TRBJ2-7	TGCGCCAGCAGCTTGGGTGGTAGCGGGAGGGGCGGCGAGCAGTACTTC	CASSLGGSGRGGEQYF
TRBV21-1	NA	NA	TRBJ2-6	TGTGCCAGCAGCAAAGAGGGTGAAGGACAGGAGGCTGGGGCCAACGTCCTGACTTTC	CASSKEGEGQEAGANVLTF
TRBV4-1	TRBD2	NA	TRBJ2-1	TGCGCCAGCAGCCAAGATAGCCCGGGACTAGCGGGGAAGGAGCAGTTCTTC	CASSQDSPGLAGKEQFF
TRBV9	TRBD1	NA	TRBJ1-4	TGTGCCAGCAGCCTCCACCCCCGAACCGGGACAGGCGATGTCCTACCTAATGAAAAACTGTTTTTT	CASSLHPRTGTGDVLPNEKLFF
TRBV29-1	NA	NA	TRBJ2-7	TGCAGCGTTCAGGACACCCCTTACGAGCAGTACTTC	CSVQDTPYEQYF
TRBV6-6	TRBD1	NA	TRBJ2-7	TGTGCCAGCAGTTTGAACCGGGACAGCTACGAGCAGTACTTC	CASSLNRDSYEQYF
TRBV10-3	TRBD1	NA	TRBJ1-2	TGTGCCATCAGCGAGACAGGGGGCCCAGGCGGCTACACCTTC	CAISETGGPGGYTF
TRBV7-9	NA	few	TRBJ1-1	TGTGCCAGCAACGTCCCGACAGTGAACACTGAAGCTTTCTTT	CASNVPTVNTEAFF
TRBV7-9	TRBD1	NA	TRBJ2-4	TGTGCCAGCAGTTTTGAACAGGGGGAGAGCATTCAGTACTTC	CASSFEQGESIQYF
TRBV19	NA	NA	TRBJ1-5	TGTGCCAGTAGCGGGTTCTGGGGCAATCAGCCCCAGCATTTT	CASSGFWGNQPQHF
TRBV12-5	TRBD1	NA	TRBJ2-3	TGTGCTAGTGGTTTGGTACGGACAGGGGGGACAGATACGCAGTATTTT	CASGLVRTGGTDTQYF
TRBV6-5	TRBD1	NA	TRBJ1-3	TGTGCCAGCAGTTACGGGACAGGGTCTGGAAACACCATATATTTT	CASSYGTGSGNTIYF